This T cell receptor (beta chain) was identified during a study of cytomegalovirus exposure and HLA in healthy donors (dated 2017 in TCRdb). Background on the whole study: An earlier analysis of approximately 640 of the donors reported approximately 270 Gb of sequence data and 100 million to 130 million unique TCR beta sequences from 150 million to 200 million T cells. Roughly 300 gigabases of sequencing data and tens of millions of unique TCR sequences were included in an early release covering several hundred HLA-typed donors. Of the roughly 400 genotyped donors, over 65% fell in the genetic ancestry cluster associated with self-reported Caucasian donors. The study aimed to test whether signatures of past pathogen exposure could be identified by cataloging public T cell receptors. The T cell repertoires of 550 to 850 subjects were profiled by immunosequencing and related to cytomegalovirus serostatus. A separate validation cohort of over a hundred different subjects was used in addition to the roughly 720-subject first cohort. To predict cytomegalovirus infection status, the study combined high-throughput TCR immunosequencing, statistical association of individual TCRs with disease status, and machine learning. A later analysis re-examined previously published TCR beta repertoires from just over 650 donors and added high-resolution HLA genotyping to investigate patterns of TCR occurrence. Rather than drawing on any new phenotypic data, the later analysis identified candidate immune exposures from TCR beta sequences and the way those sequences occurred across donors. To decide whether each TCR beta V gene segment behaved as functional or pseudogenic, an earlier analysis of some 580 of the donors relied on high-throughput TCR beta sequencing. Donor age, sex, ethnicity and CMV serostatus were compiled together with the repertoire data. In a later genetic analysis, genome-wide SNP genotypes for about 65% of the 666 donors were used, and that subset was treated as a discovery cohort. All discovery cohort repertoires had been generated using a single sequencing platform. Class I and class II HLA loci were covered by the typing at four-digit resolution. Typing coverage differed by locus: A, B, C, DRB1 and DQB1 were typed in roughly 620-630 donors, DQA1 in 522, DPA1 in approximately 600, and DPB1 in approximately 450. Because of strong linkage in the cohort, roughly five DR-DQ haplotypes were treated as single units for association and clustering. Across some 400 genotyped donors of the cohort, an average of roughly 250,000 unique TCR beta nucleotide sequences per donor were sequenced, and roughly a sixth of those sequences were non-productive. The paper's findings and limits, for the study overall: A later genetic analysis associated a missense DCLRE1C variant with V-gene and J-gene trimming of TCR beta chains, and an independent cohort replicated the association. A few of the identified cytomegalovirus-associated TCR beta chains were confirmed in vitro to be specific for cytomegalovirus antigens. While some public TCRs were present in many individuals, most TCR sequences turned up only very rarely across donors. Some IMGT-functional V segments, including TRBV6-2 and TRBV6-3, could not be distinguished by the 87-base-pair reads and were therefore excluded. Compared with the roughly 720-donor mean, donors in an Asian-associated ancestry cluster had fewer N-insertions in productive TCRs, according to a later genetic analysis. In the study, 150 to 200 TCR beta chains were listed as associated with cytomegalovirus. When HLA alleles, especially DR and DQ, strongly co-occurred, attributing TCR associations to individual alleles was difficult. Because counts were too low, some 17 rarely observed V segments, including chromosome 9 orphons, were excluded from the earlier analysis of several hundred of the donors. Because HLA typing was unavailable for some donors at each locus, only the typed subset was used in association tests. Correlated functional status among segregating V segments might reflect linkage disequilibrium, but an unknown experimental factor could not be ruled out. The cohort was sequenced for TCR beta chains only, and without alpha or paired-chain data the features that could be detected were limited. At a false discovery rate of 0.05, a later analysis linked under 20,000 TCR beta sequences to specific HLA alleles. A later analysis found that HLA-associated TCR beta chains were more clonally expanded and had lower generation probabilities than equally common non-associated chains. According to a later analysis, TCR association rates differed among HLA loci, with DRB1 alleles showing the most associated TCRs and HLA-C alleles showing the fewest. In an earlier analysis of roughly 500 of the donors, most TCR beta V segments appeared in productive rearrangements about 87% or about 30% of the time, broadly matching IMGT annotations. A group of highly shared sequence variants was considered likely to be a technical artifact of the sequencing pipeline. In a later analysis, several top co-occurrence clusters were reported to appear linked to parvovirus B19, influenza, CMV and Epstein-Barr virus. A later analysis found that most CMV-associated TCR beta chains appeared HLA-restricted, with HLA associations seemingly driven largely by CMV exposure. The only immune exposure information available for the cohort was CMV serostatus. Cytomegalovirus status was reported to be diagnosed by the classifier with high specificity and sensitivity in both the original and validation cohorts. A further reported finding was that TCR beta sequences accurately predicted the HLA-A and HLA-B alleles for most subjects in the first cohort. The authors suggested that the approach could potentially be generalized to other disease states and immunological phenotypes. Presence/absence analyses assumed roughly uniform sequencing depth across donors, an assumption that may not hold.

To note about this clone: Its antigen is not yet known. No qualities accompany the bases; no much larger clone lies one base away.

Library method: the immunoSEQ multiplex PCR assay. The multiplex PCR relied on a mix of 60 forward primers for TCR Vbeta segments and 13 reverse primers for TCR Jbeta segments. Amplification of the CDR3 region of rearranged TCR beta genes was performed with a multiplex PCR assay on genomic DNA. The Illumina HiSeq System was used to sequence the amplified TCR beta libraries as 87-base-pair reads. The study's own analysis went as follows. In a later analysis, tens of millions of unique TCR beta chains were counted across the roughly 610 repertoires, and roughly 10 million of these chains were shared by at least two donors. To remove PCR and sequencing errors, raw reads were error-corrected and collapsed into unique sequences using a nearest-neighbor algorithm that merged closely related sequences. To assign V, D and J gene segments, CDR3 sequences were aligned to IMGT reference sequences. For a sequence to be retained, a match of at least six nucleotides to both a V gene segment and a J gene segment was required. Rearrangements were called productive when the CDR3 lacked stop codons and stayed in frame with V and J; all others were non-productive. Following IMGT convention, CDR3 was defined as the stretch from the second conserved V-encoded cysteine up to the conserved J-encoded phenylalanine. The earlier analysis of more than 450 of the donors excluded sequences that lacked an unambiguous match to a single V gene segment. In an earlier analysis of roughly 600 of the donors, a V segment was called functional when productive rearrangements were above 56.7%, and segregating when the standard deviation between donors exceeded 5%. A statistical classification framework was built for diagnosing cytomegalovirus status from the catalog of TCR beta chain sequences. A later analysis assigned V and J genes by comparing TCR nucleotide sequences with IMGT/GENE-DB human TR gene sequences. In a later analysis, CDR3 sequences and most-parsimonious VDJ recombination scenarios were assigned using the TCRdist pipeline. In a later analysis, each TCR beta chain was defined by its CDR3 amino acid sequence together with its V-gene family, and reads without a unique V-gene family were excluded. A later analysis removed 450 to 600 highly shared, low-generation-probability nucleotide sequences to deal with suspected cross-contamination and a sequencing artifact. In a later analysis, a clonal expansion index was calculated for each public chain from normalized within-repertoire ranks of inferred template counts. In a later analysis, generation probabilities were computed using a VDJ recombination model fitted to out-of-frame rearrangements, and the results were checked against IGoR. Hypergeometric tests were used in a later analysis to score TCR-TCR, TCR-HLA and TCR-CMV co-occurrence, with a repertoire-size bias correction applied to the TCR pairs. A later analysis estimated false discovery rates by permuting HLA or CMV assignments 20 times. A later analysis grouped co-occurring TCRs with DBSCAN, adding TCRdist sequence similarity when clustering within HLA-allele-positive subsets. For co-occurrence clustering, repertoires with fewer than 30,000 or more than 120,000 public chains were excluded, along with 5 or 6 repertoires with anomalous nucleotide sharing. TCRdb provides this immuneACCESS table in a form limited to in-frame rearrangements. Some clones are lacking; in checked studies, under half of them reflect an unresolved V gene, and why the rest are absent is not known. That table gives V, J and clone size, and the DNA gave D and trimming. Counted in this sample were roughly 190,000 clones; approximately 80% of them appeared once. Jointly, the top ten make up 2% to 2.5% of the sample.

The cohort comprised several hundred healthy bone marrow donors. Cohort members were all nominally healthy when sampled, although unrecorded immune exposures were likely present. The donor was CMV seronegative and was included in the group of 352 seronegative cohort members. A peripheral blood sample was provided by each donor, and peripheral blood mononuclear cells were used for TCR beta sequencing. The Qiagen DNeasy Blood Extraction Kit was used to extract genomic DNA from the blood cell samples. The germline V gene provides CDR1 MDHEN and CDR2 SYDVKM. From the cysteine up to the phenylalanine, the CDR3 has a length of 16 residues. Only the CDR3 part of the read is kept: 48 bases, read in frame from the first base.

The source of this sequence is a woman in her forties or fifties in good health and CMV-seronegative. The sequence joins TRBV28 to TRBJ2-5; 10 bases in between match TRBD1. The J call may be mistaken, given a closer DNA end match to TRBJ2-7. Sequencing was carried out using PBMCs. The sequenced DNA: TGTGCCAGCAGTTCCAGCCCGGGACAGGGGATCCACGAGCAGTACTTC. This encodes CASSSSPGQGIHEQYF.